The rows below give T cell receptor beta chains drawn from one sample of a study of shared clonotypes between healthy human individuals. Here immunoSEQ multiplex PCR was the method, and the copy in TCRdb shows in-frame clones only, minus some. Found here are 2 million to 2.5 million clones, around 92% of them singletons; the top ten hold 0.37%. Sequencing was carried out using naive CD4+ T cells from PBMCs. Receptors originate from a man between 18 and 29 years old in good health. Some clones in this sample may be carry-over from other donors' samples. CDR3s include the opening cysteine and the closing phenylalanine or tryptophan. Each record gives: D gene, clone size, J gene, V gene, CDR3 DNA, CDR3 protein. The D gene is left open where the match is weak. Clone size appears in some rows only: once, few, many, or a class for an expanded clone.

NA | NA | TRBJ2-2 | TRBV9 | TGTGCCAGCAGCACTCAAGGACAGAACACCGGGGAGCTGTTTTTT | CASSTQGQNTGELFF
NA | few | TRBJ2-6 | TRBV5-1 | TGCGCCAGCAGCTTGGGCGGCGGCCTGACTTTC | CASSLGGGLTF
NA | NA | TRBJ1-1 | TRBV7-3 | TGTGCCAGCAGCTTATACCCGATTGAGGCTCAAGCTTTCTTT | CASSLYPIEAQAFF
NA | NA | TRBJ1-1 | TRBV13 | TGTGCCAGCAGCCCCCAGCATGGGACACGGGATTATTTGAACACTGAAGCTTTCTTT | CASSPQHGTRDYLNTEAFF
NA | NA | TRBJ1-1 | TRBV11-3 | TGTGCCAGCAGCTTAACAGGGACCAACACTGAAGCTTTCTTT | CASSLTGTNTEAFF
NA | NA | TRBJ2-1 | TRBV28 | TGTGCCAGCAGTTCAGCAGGGGTGTTGGCTGAGCAGTTCTTC | CASSSAGVLAEQFF
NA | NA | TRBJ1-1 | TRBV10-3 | TGTGCCATCAGTGAAAGGGGTGCTGCAGGTAACACTGAAGCTTTCTTT | CAISERGAAGNTEAFF
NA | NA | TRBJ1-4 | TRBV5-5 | TGTGCCAGCAGCTTGAGGCCCACTGAGAATGAAAAACTGTTTTTT | CASSLRPTENEKLFF
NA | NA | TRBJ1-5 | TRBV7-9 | TGTGCCAGCAGCTTGACAAACGATCAGCCCCAGCATTTT | CASSLTNDQPQHF
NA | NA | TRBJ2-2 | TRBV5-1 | TGCGCCAGCAGCCCCCCCGGACTTGGGAACACCGGGGAGCTGTTTTTT | CASSPPGLGNTGELFF
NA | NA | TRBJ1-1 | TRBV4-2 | TGTGCCAGCAGCCAAGACCCTCGGTCAGAAATTGAAGCTTTCTTT | CASSQDPRSEIEAFF
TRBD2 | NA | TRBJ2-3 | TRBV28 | TGTGCCACCAGTGGCGGCGGGAGAGTTGATACGCAGTATTTT | CATSGGGRVDTQYF
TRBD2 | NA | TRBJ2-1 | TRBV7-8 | TGTGCCAGCAGCTTAGGGACTAGCGGGAGAAATGAGCAGTTCTTC | CASSLGTSGRNEQFF
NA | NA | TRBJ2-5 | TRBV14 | TGTGCCAGCAGCCGTTTTGAGACCCAGTACTTC | CASSRFETQYF
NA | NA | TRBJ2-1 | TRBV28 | TGTGCCAGCAGGATAGGAGGGAGTCGCGATGAGCAGTTCTTC | CASRIGGSRDEQFF
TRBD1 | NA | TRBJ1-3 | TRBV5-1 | TGCGCCAGCGGGGACAGTCTCTCTGGAAACACCATATATTTT | CASGDSLSGNTIYF
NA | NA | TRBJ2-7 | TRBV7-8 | TGTGCCAGCAACGGGCTACGGGAGCAGTACTTC | CASNGLREQYF
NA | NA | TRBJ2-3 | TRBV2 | TGTGCCAGCAGTGAAGTCACAGATACGCAGTATTTT | CASSEVTDTQYF
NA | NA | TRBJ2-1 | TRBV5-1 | TGCGCCAGCAGCCCGACTAGGACCTCTACCTACAATGAGCAGTTCTTC | CASSPTRTSTYNEQFF
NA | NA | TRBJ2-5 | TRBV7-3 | TGTGCCAGCAGCTTAATCTCTGGGCCCCAAGAGACCCAGTACTTC | CASSLISGPQETQYF
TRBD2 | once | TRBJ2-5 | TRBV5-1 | TGCGCCAGCAGCTTCGGGACTAGCGAGGAGACCCAGTACTTC | CASSFGTSEETQYF
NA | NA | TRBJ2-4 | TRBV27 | TGTGCCAGCAGGCCTACCGGGCCCTATCGCCTTCAGTACTTC | CASRPTGPYRLQYF
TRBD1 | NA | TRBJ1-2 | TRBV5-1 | TGCGCCAGCAGCTACTCCGGGACAGGGAAAGATGGCTACACCTTC | CASSYSGTGKDGYTF
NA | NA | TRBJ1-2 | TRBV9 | TGTGCCAGCAGCCCCGGAGGCCCTAACTATGGCTACACCTTC | CASSPGGPNYGYTF
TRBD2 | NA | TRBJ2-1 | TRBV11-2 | TGTGCCAGCAGCTTAACGGGTATGACAAGCGGGGTGGAGCAGTTCTTC | CASSLTGMTSGVEQFF
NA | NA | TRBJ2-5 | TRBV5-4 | TGTGCCAGCAGCCACCTTAAGGGAGGACAAGAGACCCAGTACTTC | CASSHLKGGQETQYF
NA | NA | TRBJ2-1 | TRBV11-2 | TGTGCCAGCAGCACCAGCGGGCCGGACAATGAGCAGTTCTTC | CASSTSGPDNEQFF
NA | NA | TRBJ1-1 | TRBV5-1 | TGCGCCAGCAGCTTGGGCTCCAGGGGATCTTTTGAAGCTTTCTTT | CASSLGSRGSFEAFF
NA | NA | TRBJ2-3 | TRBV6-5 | TGTGCCAGCAAGAAAACGGATACGCAGTATTTT | CASKKTDTQYF
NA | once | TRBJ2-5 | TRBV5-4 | TGTGCCAGCAGCATTGGGGGGAAACAAGAGACCCAGTACTTC | CASSIGGKQETQYF
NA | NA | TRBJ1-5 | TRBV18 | TGTGCCAGCTCACCACGGTCTGTTGTCAACACAAATCAGCCCCAGCATTTT | CASSPRSVVNTNQPQHF
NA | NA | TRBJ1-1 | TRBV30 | TGTGCCTGGAAGGGTCAGAGGAACACTGAAGCTTTCTTT | CAWKGQRNTEAFF
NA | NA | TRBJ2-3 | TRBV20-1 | TGCAGTGGGAAGGCGGATACGCAGTATTTT | CSGKADTQYF
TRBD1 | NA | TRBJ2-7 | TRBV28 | TGTGCCAGCACCCCCTCGGGACAGGGGAACGTCTACGAGCAGTACTTC | CASTPSGQGNVYEQYF
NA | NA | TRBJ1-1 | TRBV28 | TGTGCCAGCAGTCGGGGAGAGACAGGCTCCATGAACACTGAAGCTTTCTTT | CASSRGETGSMNTEAFF
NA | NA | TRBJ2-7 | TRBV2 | TGTGCCAGCAATAGGGAGACCTACGAGCAGTACTTC | CASNRETYEQYF
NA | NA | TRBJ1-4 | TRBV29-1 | TGCAGCGTAGGGCGAGGGGAAAAACTGTTTTTT | CSVGRGEKLFF
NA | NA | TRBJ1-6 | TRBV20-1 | TGCAGTGCGGATATAGGTTCACCCCTCCACTTT | CSADIGSPLHF
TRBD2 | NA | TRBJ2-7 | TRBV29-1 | TGCAGCGCTACATTTTTGACTAGCGGGAGCTACGAGCAGTACTTC | CSATFLTSGSYEQYF
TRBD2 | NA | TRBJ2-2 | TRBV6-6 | TGTGCCAGCAGGGCGCTAGCGGGTAACACCGGGGAGCTGTTTTTT | CASRALAGNTGELFF
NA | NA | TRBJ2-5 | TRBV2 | TGTGCCAGCAGTAGAACAGGCCCCACGCGACAAGAGACCCAGTACTTC | CASSRTGPTRQETQYF
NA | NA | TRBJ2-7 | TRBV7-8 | TGTGCCAGCAGGTACAGCCGGGCCTCCTCCTACGAGCAGTACTTC | CASRYSRASSYEQYF
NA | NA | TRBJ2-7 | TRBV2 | TGTGCCAGCACCTTCCAGGGGGGGCTCGAGCAGTACTTC | CASTFQGGLEQYF
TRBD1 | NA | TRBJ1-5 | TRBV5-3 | TGTGCCAGAAGCCGAACGGACAGGGGCTATAGGCAGCCCCAGCATTTT | CARSRTDRGYRQPQHF
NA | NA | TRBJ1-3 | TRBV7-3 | TGTGCCAGCAGCTTAAACTACAGGGCGGACACCATATATTTT | CASSLNYRADTIYF